The clone carrying this T cell receptor (beta chain) is labeled large. Its antigen is not identified. This specimen comes from a study of tumor and adjacent non-tumor tissue in lung cancer. Across the study: The patients, 10 to 11 men and 4 to 6 women, were about 31 to 76 with stage I to III disease. On average, productive TCRbeta reads reached 4 million to 5 million per sample.

Three rounds of nested PCR, following a modified ARM-PCR protocol, produced the TCRbeta library. TCRdb reanalysed the multiplex PCR reads using MiXCR and keeps one entry per CDR3 protein. The sample consists of more than 45,000 distinct CDR3 sequences, 74% of them appearing once. V was clipped by 4 bases and J by 2 bases, with 15 bases between them. CDR3 length: 15 amino acids. Germline CDR1 is SQVTM and CDR2 is ANQGSEA. The template was RNA from unsorted bulk tissue. The normal lung tissue was taken more than 3 cm from the tumor edge. Broader study findings: Tumor tissue had significantly higher TCR diversity than normal lung.

The material sequenced was distant non-tumor lung tissue. The V and J genes are TRBV29-1 and TRBJ2-1; a weak D match, TRBD2 (5 bases). The sequence came from a woman aged 60-75 years with non-small cell lung cancer. The CDR3 region is CSVVEGRSPYNEQFF. As DNA, the CDR3 is TGCAGCGTTGTTGAGGGCAGGTCTCCCTACAATGAGCAGTTCTTC.